A single sample is the source of the 30 T cell receptor beta chains below, sequenced in a study of blood T cells in healthy people across ages. It was with a sample-barcoded 5' primer and a J-beta primer mix that a second PCR of roughly 6 to 12 cycles was run. TCRdb re-called the 5' RACE reads with MiXCR, one entry per CDR3 protein. The sample includes over a million distinct CDR3 sequences, about 40% seen only once; the top ten take 7.9%. The source material was blood. All receptors derive from a woman under 30 in good health.

V usage is TRBV20-1 and J usage is TRBJ2-5, with TRBD2 identical over 8 bases. Germline CDR1 reads DFQATT; CDR2 reads SNEGSKA (reference sequence). The V and J ends lost 3 bases and 11 bases, in that order; junction bases with no gene match: 14. The CDR3 sequence is 14 residues long. The CDR3 protein is CSASPGGPTSQQYF. CDR3 in DNA: TGCAGTGCTAGCCCGGGGGGGCCGACCTCTCAGCAGTACTTC.

The chain couples TRBV5-6 to TRBJ2-1; 10 bases are a match to TRBD2. CDR3 length: 14 residues. V shed 0 bases and J 7 bases; nucleotides not matched to a gene: 1. The V gene's germline CDR1 is SGHDT and CDR2 YYEEEE. The CDR3 DNA reads as TGTGCCAGCAGCTTGGTACTAGCGGGGAATGAGCAGTTCTTC. Amino acid sequence: CASSLVLAGNEQFF.

The gene calls are TRBV15 and TRBJ2-7; maybe TRBD1 (5 bases). V lost 0 bases and J lost 1, with 10 bases in between. Germline V gene lookup returns CDR1 LNHNV and CDR2 YYDKDF (reference sequence). CDR3 length equals 15 residues. CDR3 sequence: CATSRDPGKSYEQYF. CDR3 coding DNA: TGTGCCACCAGCAGAGATCCAGGGAAATCCTACGAGCAGTACTTC.

This sequence joins TRBV9 and TRBJ2-7; 11 bases line up with TRBD2. The CDR3 runs 14 residues. Germline CDR1 SGDLS, CDR2 YYNGEE. V was pared by 7 bases and J by 1 base, with 4 bases of the junction left unmatched. The CDR3 sequence: CASPRLAGSYEQYF. The CDR3, as DNA: TGTGCCAGCCCCCGACTAGCGGGGTCCTACGAGCAGTACTTC. Looking up the rest from reference TRBV9 and TRBJ2-7 gives the full variable domain: DSGVTQTPKHLITATGQRVTLRCSPRSGDLSVYWYQQSLDQGLQFLIQYYNGEERAKGNILERFSAQQFPDLHSELNLSSLELGDSALYFCASPRLAGSYEQYFGPGTRLTVT.

This clonotype has a handful of counts. The chain carries TRBV6-5 and TRBJ2-1; D remains unclear. V shed 0 bases and J shed 8 bases, with 8 bases lying between them. Germline V CDR1 and CDR2: MNHEY, SVGAGI. The CDR3 spans 13 residues. The CDR3 loop reads CASSYSSSYEQFF. The CDR3 DNA reads TGTGCCAGCAGTTACTCGAGTAGTTATGAGCAGTTCTTC.

V usage is TRBV19 and J usage is TRBJ2-3; D is ambiguous. There are 13 residues in the CDR3. Looked up from germline, CDR1 is LNHDA and CDR2 is SQIVND (reference sequence). Trimming took 2 bases from V and 9 from J, leaving 12 bases between them. CDR3: CASSITLVGTQYF. In DNA, the CDR3 is TGTGCCAGTAGTATAACCCTCGTAGGAACGCAGTATTTT.

The V and J genes are TRBV7-9 and TRBJ2-2; D possibly corresponds to TRBD2 (6 bases). CDR1 SEHNR and CDR2 FQNEAQ come from the germline V gene (reference sequence). The CDR3 extends over 16 amino acids. V was clipped by 1 base and J by 3 bases, with 12 bases between them. CDR3 sequence reads: CASSLVRTTYTGELFF. CDR3 coding DNA: TGTGCCAGCAGCTTAGTGAGGACTACCTACACCGGGGAGCTGTTTTTT.

This clonotype was recorded at least ten times. J is TRBJ2-7 and V is TRBV20-1; no clear D gene. V lost 3 bases, J lost 3 bases, and 15 bases lay in between. There are 14 residues in the CDR3. Germline V gives CDR1 DFQATT, CDR2 SNEGSKA (reference sequence). CDR3: CSASTLDYLYEQYF. The CDR3 DNA follows: TGCAGTGCTAGTACCCTGGATTATCTCTACGAGCAGTACTTC.

This sequence joins TRBV4-2 and TRBJ2-2, with 13 bases aligning to TRBD2. Germline values: CDR1 LGHNA, CDR2 YNFKEQ. The CDR3 loop spans 17 amino acids. The ends lost 2 bases at V and 6 bases at J; junction bases unmatched: 6. CDR3 loop: CASSQQLAGGLAGELFF. The CDR3 coding sequence is TGTGCCAGCAGCCAACAACTAGCGGGAGGGTTGGCCGGGGAGCTGTTTTTT.

This clonotype showed up just a few times. CDR3 protein: CASSQDSPAGPRYEQYF. DNA for the CDR3: TGCGCCAGCAGCCAAGATTCCCCCGCAGGGCCCCGCTACGAGCAGTACTTC. The V and J genes are TRBV4-1 and TRBJ2-7; the D gene is possibly TRBD1 (5 bases). The CDR3 is made up of 17 amino acids. Per germline, CDR1 MGHRA and CDR2 YSYEKL. The V end lost 0 bases, the J end lost 3 bases, and 18 bases lay between the germline ends.

This clonotype was seen only a few times. The chain recombines TRBV29-1 with TRBJ2-3, with D possibly matching TRBD2 (5 bases). The V gene lost 4 bases and the J gene lost 1 base, with 15 bases spanning the gap. CDR3 length equals 15 residues. Germline V gene sequence: CDR1 SQVTM, CDR2 ANQGSEA. The CDR3 is CSVVVAGTGTDTQYF. In DNA, the CDR3 is TGCAGCGTTGTGGTGGCGGGCACAGGCACAGATACGCAGTATTTT.

J is TRBJ2-3 and V is TRBV7-9; 10 nucleotides agree with TRBD1. J was trimmed by 4 bases and V by 4 bases; bases with no gene match: 8. This CDR3 is built from 16 residues. Germline V gene lookup returns CDR1 SEHNR and CDR2 FQNEAQ (reference sequence). Written as DNA, the CDR3 is TGTGCCAGCAGCTCGATCCGGGACAGGGGCGCAGATACGCAGTATTTT. It encodes CASSSIRDRGADTQYF. Full variable domain (rest looked up from reference TRBV7-9 and TRBJ2-3): DTGVSQNPRHKITKRGQNVTFRCDPISEHNRLYWYRQTLGQGPEFLTYFQNEAQLEKSRLLSDRFSAERPKGSFSTLEIQRTEQGDSAMYLCASSSIRDRGADTQYFGPGTRLTVL.

V is TRBV5-1 and J is TRBJ2-1; TRBD2 matches at 9 bases. The CDR3 consists of 15 residues. With V trimmed by 5 bases and J by 3 bases, 6 bases remained unmatched. Looked up from germline, CDR1 is SGHRS and CDR2 is YFSETQ. This chain's CDR3 is CASSEREDIYNEQFF. The CDR3 DNA reads as TGCGCCAGCAGTGAGCGGGAGGATATCTACAATGAGCAGTTCTTC.

The chain combines TRBV6-5 with TRBJ2-3; TRBD2 agrees at 10 bases. Germline-derived CDR1 and CDR2 are MNHEY and SVGAGI. This CDR3 is 16 amino acids long. Trimming at V came to 5 bases and at J to 6 bases, leaving 11 bases not matched to a gene. For the CDR3, the DNA is TGTGCCAGCAGTCGACAGGGTAGCGGGGGGACGGATACGCAGTATTTT. Protein: CASSRQGSGGTDTQYF.

The chain carries TRBV20-1 and TRBJ1-5, with D perhaps TRBD1 (5 bases). With 4 bases removed from V and 3 bases from J, the gap between germline ends came to 10 bases. The CDR3 has 13 amino acids. CDR1 is DFQATT and CDR2 is SNEGSKA in the germline V gene (reference sequence). This chain's CDR3 is CSAKAGVNQPQHF. The CDR3 nucleotides read TGCAGTGCTAAAGCGGGGGTCAATCAGCCCCAGCATTTT.

This clonotype has only a few counts. The chain uses TRBV7-2 and TRBJ2-1; the match to TRBD2 covers 9 bases. V shed 2 bases, J shed 5 bases, and the junction held 4 bases outside the gene matches. This CDR3 region has 15 residues. Germline CDR1 reads SGHTA; CDR2 reads FQGNSA. The CDR3 DNA is TGTGCCAGCAGCTTAACAGCGGGGGGAAACAATGAGCAGTTCTTC. This encodes CASSLTAGGNNEQFF.

The gene calls are TRBV5-4 and TRBJ2-1; TRBD2 agrees at 8 bases. The CDR3 has 15 residues. The V gene end was trimmed by 0 bases and the J gene end by 8 bases; junction bases not matched to a gene: 7. Germline loops: CDR1 SGHNT, CDR2 YYREEE (reference sequence). The CDR3 region has the DNA TGTGCCAGCAGCTTGGGGGGACTAGAATTTTATGAGCAGTTCTTC. Translation gives CASSLGGLEFYEQFF. Full variable domain (rest looked up from reference TRBV5-4 and TRBJ2-1): ETGVTQSPTHLIKTRGQQVTLRCSSQSGHNTVSWYQQALGQGPQFIFQYYREEENGRGNFPPRFSGLQFPNYSSELNVNALELDDSALYLCASSLGGLEFYEQFFGPGTRLTVL.

In its sample, this clonotype was seen a few times. This sequence joins TRBV7-9 and TRBJ1-2; 8 bases agree with TRBD1. Germline V lookup: CDR1 SEHNR, CDR2 FQNEAQ (reference sequence). This CDR3 has 13 amino acids. V lost 5 bases and J lost 6; bases outside the gene matches: 5. CDR3 sequence (DNA): TGTGCCAGCAGCCTAACAGGGGGGCATGGCTACACCTTC. This sequence encodes CASSLTGGHGYTF.

This clonotype was seen more than once but under ten times. This chain connects TRBV7-9 to TRBJ1-4, with D unresolved. The germline CDR1 and CDR2 sequences are SEHNR and FQNEAQ (reference sequence). The length of the CDR3 is 13 residues. V lost 8 bases, J lost 7 bases, and 14 bases lay in between. Written as DNA, the CDR3 is TGTGCCAGCCTCACAGTTGGGAGTGAAAAACTGTTTTTT. Translated: CASLTVGSEKLFF.

The chain links TRBV20-1 to TRBJ2-5; tentatively, D is TRBD2 (5 bases). Germline V lookup: CDR1 DFQATT, CDR2 SNEGSKA (reference sequence). The CDR3 runs to 11 residues. Trimming removed 4 bases from V and 5 bases from J, with 8 bases in between. CDR3 in DNA: TGCAGTGCTATGGGAGTGGAGACCCAGTACTTC. This codes for CSAMGVETQYF.

The V and J genes are TRBV6-5 and TRBJ2-5; 11 bases fit TRBD2. CDR1 and CDR2 from the germline V gene are MNHEY and SVGAGI. V shed 6 bases and J 4 bases; nucleotides not matched to a gene: 4. The CDR3 loop spans 14 amino acids. CDR3 bases: TGTGCCAGCAGACAGGGACTAGCGGCAGAGACCCAGTACTTC. This sequence encodes CASRQGLAAETQYF.

The chain joins TRBV10-3 to TRBJ2-1, with D tentatively TRBD2 (6 bases). The length of the CDR3 is 15 residues. V was trimmed by 10 bases and J by 7 bases, leaving 23 bases between them. Per germline, CDR1 ENHRY and CDR2 SYGVKD. CDR3 in amino acids: CATEKSGVLANEQFF. In nucleotides, the CDR3 is TGTGCCACCGAGAAATCGGGAGTCCTCGCTAATGAGCAGTTCTTC.

This rearrangement joins TRBV7-2 to TRBJ2-7, with 9 bases identical to TRBD2. Per germline, CDR1 SGHTA and CDR2 FQGNSA. The CDR3 sequence is 15 residues long. Germline trimming cut 4 bases from V and 0 bases from J; bases unmatched to any gene: 4. Here the CDR3 reads CASSSVSGSSYEQYF. DNA for the CDR3: TGTGCCAGCAGCTCCGTTAGCGGGAGCTCCTACGAGCAGTACTTC. The full variable domain, with the rest looked up from reference TRBV7-2 and TRBJ2-7, is GAGVSQSPSNKVTEKGKDVELRCDPISGHTALYWYRQSLGQGLEFLIYFQGNSAPDKSGLPSDRFSAERTGGSVSTLTIQRTQQEDSAVYLCASSSVSGSSYEQYFGPGTRLTVT.

This clonotype was seen only a few times. The CDR3 here is CASSQQLATGELFF. CDR3 nucleotide sequence: TGTGCCAGCAGCCAACAACTAGCGACCGGGGAGCTGTTTTTT. The chain joins TRBV5-4 to TRBJ2-2, with 7 nucleotides matching TRBD2. CDR3 length: 14 residues. Germline trimming cut 4 bases from V and 5 bases from J; bases unmatched to any gene: 5. CDR1 is SGHNT, CDR2 YYREEE, per germline (reference sequence).

In this sample, this clonotype turned up a few times. The gene calls are TRBV29-1 and TRBJ2-1; TRBD2 matches 8 bases. Trimming at V came to 8 bases and at J to 5 bases, leaving 11 bases not matched to a gene. The CDR3 consists of 14 residues. Germline lookup yields CDR1 SQVTM and CDR2 ANQGSEA. CDR3 in amino acids: CSLYGGANDNEQFF. CDR3 nucleotide sequence: TGCAGCCTTTACGGGGGGGCCAACGACAATGAGCAGTTCTTC.

The chain recombines TRBV10-3 with TRBJ2-7; 8 bases agree with TRBD2. Germline trimming cut 3 bases from V and 3 bases from J; bases unmatched to any gene: 4. The CDR3 consists of 14 residues. Germline CDR1 reads ENHRY; CDR2 reads SYGVKD. CDR3 loop: CAISESGGGYEQYF. The CDR3 DNA reads TGTGCCATCAGTGAATCGGGGGGGGGCTACGAGCAGTACTTC.

The sample holds a few counts of this clonotype. This chain connects TRBV5-6 to TRBJ2-3; a weak D match, TRBD2 (6 bases). Germline assignment: CDR1 SGHDT and CDR2 YYEEEE. The CDR3 totals 16 residues. Trimming took 0 bases from V and 5 from J, leaving 16 bases between them. The CDR3 region is CASSLVASDRGDTQYF. The DNA for the CDR3 is TGTGCCAGCAGCTTGGTGGCTAGCGATAGGGGAGATACGCAGTATTTT.

The V call is TRBV9, the J call TRBJ1-6, with D possibly matching TRBD1 (5 bases). Germline V CDR1 and CDR2: SGDLS, YYNGEE. The CDR3 runs to 16 residues. With 4 bases removed from V and 7 bases from J, the gap between germline ends came to 18 bases. CDR3 region: CASSPRGPFENSPLHF. The CDR3 nucleotides are TGTGCCAGCAGCCCTCGGGGCCCATTCGAGAATTCACCCCTCCACTTT.

This clonotype was counted between two and nine times. The chain is built from TRBV20-1 and TRBJ2-7; D remains ambiguous. Germline V gene sequence: CDR1 DFQATT, CDR2 SNEGSKA (reference sequence). V shed 0 bases and J shed 3 bases, with 12 bases lying between them. The CDR3 contains 14 residues. The CDR3 DNA reads as TGCAGTGCTAGAGATTATCTACGGATCTACGAGCAGTACTTC. It encodes CSARDYLRIYEQYF.

This clonotype appeared a few times. This chain links TRBV12-3 or TRBV12-4 with TRBJ2-1; tentatively, D is TRBD1 or TRBD2 (5 bases each). V shed 1 base and J shed 11 bases, with 6 bases lying between them. The CDR3 loop spans 11 amino acids. CDR3 amino acids: CASSLGDQQFF. The CDR3 DNA sequence: TGTGCCAGCAGTTTAGGGGACCAGCAGTTCTTC.